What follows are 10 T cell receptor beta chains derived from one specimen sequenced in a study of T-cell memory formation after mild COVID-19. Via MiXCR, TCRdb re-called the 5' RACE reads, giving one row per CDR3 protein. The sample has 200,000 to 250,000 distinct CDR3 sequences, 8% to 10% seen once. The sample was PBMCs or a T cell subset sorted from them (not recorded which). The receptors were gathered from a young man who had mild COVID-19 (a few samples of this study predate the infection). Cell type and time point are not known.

The CDR3 sequence: CSASHRGLNEQFF. CDR3 nucleotide sequence: TGCAGTGCTAGCCACCGAGGCCTCAATGAGCAGTTCTTC. The chain joins TRBV20-1 to TRBJ2-1; D is unclear. The CDR3 extends over 13 amino acids. Between the trimmed V and J ends, which lost 3 bases and 6 bases, there was a span of 12 bases. CDR1 DFQATT and CDR2 SNEGSKA come from the germline V gene (reference sequence).

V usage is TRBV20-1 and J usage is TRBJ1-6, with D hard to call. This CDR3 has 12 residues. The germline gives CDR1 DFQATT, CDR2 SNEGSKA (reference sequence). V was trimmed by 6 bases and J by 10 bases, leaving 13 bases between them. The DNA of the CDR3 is TGCAGTGCGACCGAGGCCGGATCACCCCTCCACTTT. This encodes CSATEAGSPLHF.

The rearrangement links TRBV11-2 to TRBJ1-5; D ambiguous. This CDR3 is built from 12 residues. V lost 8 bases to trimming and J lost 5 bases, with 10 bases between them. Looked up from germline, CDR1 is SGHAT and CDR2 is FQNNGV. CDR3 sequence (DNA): TGTGCCAGCCAAGGTTTGGATCAGCCCCAGCATTTT. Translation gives CASQGLDQPQHF.

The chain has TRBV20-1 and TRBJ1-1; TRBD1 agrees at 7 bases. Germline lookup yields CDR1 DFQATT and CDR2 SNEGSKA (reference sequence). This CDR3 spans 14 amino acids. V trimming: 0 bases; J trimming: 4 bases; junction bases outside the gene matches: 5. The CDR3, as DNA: TGCAGTGCTAGAGATTACAGGGGAGGCACTGAAGCTTTCTTT. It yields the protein CSARDYRGGTEAFF.

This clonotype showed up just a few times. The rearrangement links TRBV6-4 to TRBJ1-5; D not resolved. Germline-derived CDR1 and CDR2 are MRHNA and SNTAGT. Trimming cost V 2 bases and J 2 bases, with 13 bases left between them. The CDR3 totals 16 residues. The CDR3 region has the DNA TGTGCCAGCAGTGACCCGATTACTTACGGCAATCAGCCCCAGCATTTT. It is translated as CASSDPITYGNQPQHF.

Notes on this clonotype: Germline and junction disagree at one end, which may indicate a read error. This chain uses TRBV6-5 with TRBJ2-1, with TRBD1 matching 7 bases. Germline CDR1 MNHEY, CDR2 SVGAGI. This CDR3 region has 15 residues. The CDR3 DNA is TGTGCCAGCAGTAACCGGCACAGGGGTAGCGATGAGAAGTTCTTC. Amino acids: CASSNRHRGSDEKFF.

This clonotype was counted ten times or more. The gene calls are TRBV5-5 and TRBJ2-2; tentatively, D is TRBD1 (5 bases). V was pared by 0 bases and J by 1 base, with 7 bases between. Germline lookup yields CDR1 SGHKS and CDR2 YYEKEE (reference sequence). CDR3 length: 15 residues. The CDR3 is CASSLVGLNTGELFF. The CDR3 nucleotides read TGTGCCAGCAGCTTGGTGGGGCTGAACACCGGGGAGCTGTTTTTT. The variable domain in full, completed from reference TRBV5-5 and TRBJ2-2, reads DAGVTQSPTHLIKTRGQQVTLRCSPISGHKSVSWYQQVLGQGPQFIFQYYEKEERGRGNFPDRFSARQFPNYSSELNVNALLLGDSALYLCASSLVGLNTGELFFGEGSRLTVL.

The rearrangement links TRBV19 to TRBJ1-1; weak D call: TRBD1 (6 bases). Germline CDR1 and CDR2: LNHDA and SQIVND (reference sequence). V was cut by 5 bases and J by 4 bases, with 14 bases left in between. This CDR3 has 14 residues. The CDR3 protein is CASSYVGGGTEAFF. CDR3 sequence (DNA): TGTGCCAGTAGTTACGTTGGGGGCGGCACTGAAGCTTTCTTT.

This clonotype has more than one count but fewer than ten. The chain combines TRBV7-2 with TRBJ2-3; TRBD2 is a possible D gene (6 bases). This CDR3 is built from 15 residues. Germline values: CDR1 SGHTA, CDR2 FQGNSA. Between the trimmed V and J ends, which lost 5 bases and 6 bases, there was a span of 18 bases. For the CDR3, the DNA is TGTGCCAGCAGCCAAGGCGGGGCCCTCGGGGATACGCAGTATTTT. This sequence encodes CASSQGGALGDTQYF.

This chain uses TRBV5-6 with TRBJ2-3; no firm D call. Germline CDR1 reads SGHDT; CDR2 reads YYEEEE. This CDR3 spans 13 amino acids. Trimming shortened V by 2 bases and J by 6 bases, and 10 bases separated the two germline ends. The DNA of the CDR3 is TGTGCCAGCAGCTTTACGACGGGCGATACGCAGTATTTT. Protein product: CASSFTTGDTQYF.